A selection of T cell receptor beta chains follows, all from one sample in a study of blood T cell repertoires in COVID-19. The data were produced by immunoSEQ multiplex PCR, yet TCRdb's version contains in-frame clones alone and is incomplete. The repertoire holds 120,000 or so clones, with 70% to 80% as singletons. The sample consisted of peripheral blood. The source is a man in his forties or fifties with active or convalescent COVID-19. The CDR3 runs from the conserved cysteine through the conserved F or W. Fields, in order: CDR3 length, V gene, J gene, D gene, clone size, CDR3 DNA, CDR3 protein. The D gene is left open where the match is weak. Clone sizes are given selectively: once, few, many, or a class where the clone is expanded.

14,TRBV6-5,TRBJ2-7,TRBD2,.,TGTGCCAGCAGTTACTCGGGAGAGCGGGATGAGCAGTACTTC,CASSYSGERDEQYF
14,TRBV7-9,TRBJ1-6,.,.,TGTGCCAGCAGCTCCGGAGGGCGCAATTCACCCCTCCACTTT,CASSSGGRNSPLHF
11,TRBV28,TRBJ2-7,.,few,TGTGCCAGCAGTTTCCGGGGGGAGCAGTACTTC,CASSFRGEQYF
14,TRBV6-5,TRBJ1-5,.,.,TGTGCCAGCAGTTACTCCCAGGGTTCTCAGCCCCAGCATTTT,CASSYSQGSQPQHF
15,TRBV5-4,TRBJ1-6,.,.,TGTGCCAGCAGCTTCCTCGGCAGGGAAAATTCACCCCTCCACTTT,CASSFLGRENSPLHF
13,TRBV28,TRBJ1-1,.,.,TGTGCCAGCAGTCGCCTGAGGAACACTGAAGCTTTCTTT,CASSRLRNTEAFF
15,TRBV5-4,TRBJ1-1,.,.,TGTGCCAGCAGCTTGGACAGGGTCATTCACACTGAAGCTTTCTTT,CASSLDRVIHTEAFF
14,TRBV5-6,TRBJ1-2,.,.,TGTGCCAGCAGCTTGGGAGGGAATAACTATGGCTACACCTTC,CASSLGGNNYGYTF
15,TRBV6-1,TRBJ1-2,.,.,TGTGCCAGCAGTGAAGAATGGCAGGGATGGGGTGGCTACACCTTC,CASSEEWQGWGGYTF
18,TRBV5-5,TRBJ1-5,TRBD1,.,TGTGCCAGCAGCTTGAGAGGGCAGGGGGCTTTAAGCAATCAGCCCCAGCATTTT,CASSLRGQGALSNQPQHF
14,TRBV19,TRBJ2-7,TRBD2,few,TGTGCCAGTAGTTTGACTAGCGGGAGCTCCGAGCAGTACTTC,CASSLTSGSSEQYF
14,TRBV10-3,TRBJ1-1,TRBD1,few,TGTGCCATCAGTGAGAGATCCGGGACAGGTGAAGCTTTCTTT,CAISERSGTGEAFF
15,TRBV10-3,TRBJ2-3,.,.,TGTGCCATCAGCCCCTGGGACTTGAGCACAGATACGCAGTATTTT,CAISPWDLSTDTQYF
13,TRBV11-3,TRBJ1-1,.,.,TGTGCCAGCAGCTTAGCCTGGACAACTGAAGCTTTCTTT,CASSLAWTTEAFF
11,TRBV3-1/TRBV3-2,TRBJ2-5,.,.,TGTGCCAGCGGCCTCGCGGGCCGTAAGTACTTC,CASGLAGRKYF
15,TRBV28,TRBJ1-2,.,.,TGTGCCAGCAGTTTATCGCCGGGGGGTAGCTATGGCTACACCTTC,CASSLSPGGSYGYTF
14,TRBV15,TRBJ2-1,TRBD2,.,TGTGCCACCAGCAGAGGGGAGGGGCGGAATGAGCAGTTCTTC,CATSRGEGRNEQFF
15,TRBV18,TRBJ2-3,TRBD2,.,TGTGCCAGCTCACCACTACAGCGGGAGATAGATACGCAGTATTTT,CASSPLQREIDTQYF
15,TRBV28,TRBJ1-5,.,.,TGTGCCAGCATGTCAGGGTCGAGAAGCAATCAGCCCCAGCATTTT,CASMSGSRSNQPQHF
13,TRBV29-1,TRBJ1-1,.,.,TGCAGCGTTGAAGTCGGGGTTGACACTGAAGCTTTCTTT,CSVEVGVDTEAFF
13,TRBV3-1/TRBV3-2,TRBJ2-1,.,.,TGTGCCAGCAGCCCCCTGGCGGACAATGAGCAGTTCTTC,CASSPLADNEQFF
14,TRBV11-2,TRBJ1-2,.,.,TGTGCCAGCAGCTTAGTGGCGGATAACTATGGCTACACCTTC,CASSLVADNYGYTF
16,TRBV6-6,TRBJ2-1,.,.,TGTGCCAGCAGTTACCCGATTAGCGGATTCTACAATGAGCAGTTCTTC,CASSYPISGFYNEQFF
13,TRBV19,TRBJ1-2,.,.,TGTGCCAGTAGTCTACAGGGCCCCTATGGCTACACCTTC,CASSLQGPYGYTF
14,TRBV28,TRBJ2-1,TRBD1,.,TGTGCCAGCAGCATTACAGGGGTACGCAATGAGCAGTTCTTC,CASSITGVRNEQFF
17,TRBV5-1,TRBJ2-7,TRBD2,.,TGCGCCAGCAGCTTGGAGGGGTATGGCGGGGGGGCCTACGAGCAGTACTTC,CASSLEGYGGGAYEQYF
15,TRBV9,TRBJ1-1,.,.,TGTGCCAGCAGCGTAGCTGGGAGCCCCGCTCCTGAAGCTTTCTTT,CASSVAGSPAPEAFF
15,TRBV27,TRBJ1-2,.,once,TGTGCCAGCAGGCCCCCGGGTCGAGGGTCCTATGGCTACACCTTC,CASRPPGRGSYGYTF
15,TRBV7-2,TRBJ1-4,.,.,TGTGCCAGCAGCTTAGTAGGGGTTACTAATGAAAAACTGTTTTTT,CASSLVGVTNEKLFF
16,TRBV3-1/TRBV3-2,TRBJ1-3,.,.,TGTGCCAGCAGCCACCTTTCAGTGATCTCTGGAAACACCATATATTTT,CASSHLSVISGNTIYF
16,TRBV11-2,TRBJ1-1,TRBD1,.,TGTGCCAGCAGCTTGGCGGGAAGACAGGGGGCCCCTGAAGCTTTCTTT,CASSLAGRQGAPEAFF
12,TRBV13,TRBJ1-5,.,few,TGTGCCAGCAGCTTGAGGAATCAGCCCCAGCATTTT,CASSLRNQPQHF
16,TRBV19,TRBJ1-1,TRBD1,.,TGTGCCAGTAGTACGTCCGGACAGGCGGTGAACACTGAAGCTTTCTTT,CASSTSGQAVNTEAFF